These T cell receptor beta chains were read from a single sample in a study of T cells in Graves' hyperthyroidism and ophthalmopathy. TCRdb re-analysed the multiplex PCR reads in MiXCR, keeping a single row per CDR3 protein. The repertoire holds around 300,000 distinct CDR3 sequences, with around 20% as singletons. Sequencing was carried out using blood. The receptors come from a man aged 25 to 40 with Graves' ophthalmopathy. Both conserved end residues are part of each CDR3. The D gene is left open where the match is weak. The size of a clone is reported for some rows only, either as once, few or many, or as a class for expanded clones.

j_call | d_call | v_call | clone_size | cdr3_nt | cdr3_aa
TRBJ2-2 | TRBD2 | TRBV30 | few | TGTGCCTGGAGACCCAGGACTAGCGGGAGTTTCGCCGGGGAGCTGTTTTTT | CAWRPRTSGSFAGELFF
TRBJ1-2 | NA | TRBV3-1 | many | TGTGCCAGCAGCCTGGACAGTTATGGCTACACCTTC | CASSLDSYGYTF
TRBJ1-4 | NA | TRBV5-1 | NA | TGCGCCAGCAGCTACAGGGTCCTCGGGTCTAATGAAAAACTGTTTTTT | CASSYRVLGSNEKLFF
TRBJ2-1 | NA | TRBV28 | few | TGTGCCAGCAGTCCCGCGAGGGTTGGAAATGAGCAGTTCTTC | CASSPARVGNEQFF
TRBJ2-3 | NA | TRBV11-2 | few | TGTGCCAGCAGCTTTGAGGGGGGGGGAGATACGCAGTATTTT | CASSFEGGGDTQYF
TRBJ1-1 | NA | TRBV6-5 | many | TGTGCCAGCAGTTACTCGCTGGAGAACACTGAAGCTTTCTTT | CASSYSLENTEAFF
TRBJ2-4 | TRBD1 | TRBV25-1 | NA | TGTGCCAGCGAAGGACTTGACAGGGATCTAGCCAAAAACATTCAGTACTTC | CASEGLDRDLAKNIQYF
TRBJ2-1 | NA | TRBV24-1 | NA | TGTGCCACCAGATCGACAGGGAGGTTTGATGAGCAGTTCTTC | CATRSTGRFDEQFF
TRBJ2-2 | NA | TRBV5-5 | few | TGTGCCAGCAGCTACGGGACTCCCGACACCGGGGAGCTGTTTTTT | CASSYGTPDTGELFF
TRBJ2-7 | NA | TRBV28 | few | TGTGCCAGCAGAGGCGGGGCCAATGGCGGCGAGCAGTACTTC | CASRGGANGGEQYF
TRBJ1-4 | TRBD1 | TRBV30 | few | TGTGCCCTGACTGGGGACAGGGGGGGTGAAAAACTGTTTTTT | CALTGDRGGEKLFF
TRBJ1-4 | NA | TRBV5-1 | NA | TGCGCCAGCAGCCAAGCGTCGGGCCCACCACTTGAAAAACTGTTTTTT | CASSQASGPPLEKLFF
TRBJ2-1 | TRBD2 | TRBV7-3 | NA | TGTGCCAGTGGGACTAGCGGAGGCTCCTACAATGAGCAGTTCTTC | CASGTSGGSYNEQFF
TRBJ2-1 | NA | TRBV20-1 | many | TGCAGTGTGGTCAGCGGAAATTACAATGAGCAGTTCTTC | CSVVSGNYNEQFF
TRBJ2-1 | TRBD2 | TRBV11-3 | many | TGTGCCAGCAGCTCCCCCTTATTAGCGGGAGTACCCACGGATGAGCAGTTCTTC | CASSSPLLAGVPTDEQFF
TRBJ2-1 | TRBD1 | TRBV20-1 | once | TGCAGTGCTAGAAACCGGGACAGTTTCAATGAGCAGTTCTTC | CSARNRDSFNEQFF
TRBJ2-1 | TRBD1 | TRBV5-1 | few | TGCGCCAGCAGCCTTGGACAGGGAAGGAATGAGCAGTTCTTC | CASSLGQGRNEQFF
TRBJ2-7 | NA | TRBV14 | NA | TGTGCCAGCAGCCAAGTACAGGGTCGGCCGGTAAAGCAGTACTTC | CASSQVQGRPVKQYF
TRBJ2-5 | TRBD2 | TRBV28 | NA | TGTGCCAGCAGACCCGATCCACGCCGACTAGCGGAGGAGACCCAGTACTTC | CASRPDPRRLAEETQYF
TRBJ2-1 | NA | TRBV29-1 | NA | TGCAGCGTCATCCTCTTTGGGGGGTCGCACAATGAGCAGTTCTTC | CSVILFGGSHNEQFF
TRBJ1-6 | NA | TRBV6-6 | NA | TGTGCCAGCAGTTACGAAGCTCATTCACCCCTCCACTTT | CASSYEAHSPLHF
TRBJ2-1 | NA | TRBV5-1 | many | TGCGCCAGCAGCCCTAGACTAAACCGAGGCGATGAGCAGTTCTTC | CASSPRLNRGDEQFF
TRBJ1-1 | NA | TRBV11-2 | NA | TGTGCCAGCAGCTCCAACAGACAGTTGGAAGCTTTCTTT | CASSSNRQLEAFF
TRBJ2-1 | NA | TRBV24-1 | many | TGTGCCACCAGTGATTTTGGGACTTCTACCTACAATGAGCAGTTCTTC | CATSDFGTSTYNEQFF
TRBJ2-1 | TRBD2 | TRBV15 | few | TGTGCCACCAGCAGAGGGAGATTAGCGGGAGATCCCAATGAGCAGTTCTTC | CATSRGRLAGDPNEQFF
TRBJ2-1 | TRBD2 | TRBV12-3/TRBV12-4 | few | TGTGCCAGCATCTTAGCGGGGACTAACAATGAGCAGTTCTTC | CASILAGTNNEQFF
TRBJ2-1 | TRBD2 | TRBV28 | many | TGTGCCAGCACCCTTAGCGGGCCGTACAATGAGCAGTTCTTC | CASTLSGPYNEQFF